This T cell receptor beta chain was identified in a study of blood T cell repertoires in COVID-19. In the study overall: The samples span acute and convalescent COVID-19 from the United States, Italy and Spain.

Original processing methods: Amplification with reference gene primers provided the estimates of nucleated cell counts. The protocol was immunoSEQ multiplex PCR, while the TCRdb copy is restricted to in-frame clones and leaves out a portion. Clone size and V and J calls were adopted from that table, with D and trimming inferred from the DNA. This table holds hundreds of thousands of clones, 87% found once. CDR3 length: 13 residues. The V gene lost 4 bases and the J gene lost 0 bases, with 3 bases spanning the gap. Germline CDR1 and CDR2: SGHDN and FVKESK. Sequencing used peripheral blood. The V and J genes are TRBV14 and TRBJ1-4, with unresolved D. This clonotype was obtained from a woman aged 18-30 years who had recovered from COVID-19. CDR3 protein: CASSRATNEKLFF. The CDR3 nucleotides are TGTGCCAGCAGCCGCGCAACTAATGAAAAACTGTTTTTT. Full variable domain (outside the CDR3, taken from reference TRBV14 and TRBJ1-4): EAGVTQFPSHSVIEKGQTVTLRCDPISGHDNLYWYRRVMGKEIKFLLHFVKESKQDESGMPNNRFLAERTGGTYSTLKVQPAELEDSGVYFCASSRATNEKLFFGSGTQLSVL.